The clone carrying this TCR beta chain has only a few counts. This CDR3 has 13 amino acids. V shed 1 base and J shed 7 bases, with 6 bases lying between them. CDR1 and CDR2 from the germline V gene are SGDLS and YYNGEE. This record belongs to a study of blood T cell repertoires in COVID-19. Study in general: Specimens from acute and convalescent COVID-19 originated in the United States, Italy and Spain. T cells, B-cell-depleted T cells, or PBMCs provided the cDNA or gDNA that served as material.

How the authors handled the data: Amplification of reference gene primers was used by the study to estimate nucleated cell counts. Clones were read by immunoSEQ multiplex PCR, and TCRdb kept only the in-frame ones, dropping some. The DNA was the basis for D and trimming; V, J and clone size are from that table. Among approximately 220,000 clones listed, 65% to 90% were seen once. The sample consisted of peripheral blood. The chain recombines TRBV9 with TRBJ1-6; a possible D gene is TRBD1 (6 bases). The receptor was derived from a man over 45 with acute or convalescent COVID-19. The CDR3, as DNA: TGTGCCAGCAGCGTAACAGGGAATTCACCCCTCCACTTT. It codes for CASSVTGNSPLHF.